The sequence of this T cell receptor beta chain was determined in a study of control samples from healthy donors and cancer patients. Generated by immunoSEQ multiplex PCR, the TCRdb table keeps only in-frame clones and is missing some. The sample shows about 150,000 clones, roughly 93% of them seen only once. V was pared by 7 bases and J by 5 bases, with 14 bases between. This CDR3 is 13 amino acids long. Source material: blood. The origin of this receptor is a man younger than 30 in good health. This sequence joins TRBV12-3 or TRBV12-4 and TRBJ1-1, with no clear D. The DNA for the CDR3 is TGTGCCAGCAAATCTTATTTGGGGACTGAAGCTTTCTTT. Encoded protein: CASKSYLGTEAFF.